This T cell receptor (beta chain) was obtained from a study of Ad26.COV2.S vaccination and SARS-CoV-2 variants. The V gene end was trimmed by 5 bases and the J gene end by 2 bases; junction bases not matched to a gene: 3. This CDR3 is built from 16 residues. Germline lookup yields CDR1 SGHTA and CDR2 FQGTGA. The sample's treatment: approximately 18 received Ad26.COV2.S at low or high dose, single or two shots; a few received placebo; per-sample allocation not given. The samples date from day 63 after the first vaccine or placebo injection. Only in-frame clones appear in the TCRdb table, and some are missing; sequencing was by immunoSEQ multiplex PCR. The table includes approximately 480,000 clones, 87% detected once.

Sequences were derived from peripheral blood, sampled in a trial of Ad26.COV2.S vaccine versus placebo. V usage is TRBV7-3 and J usage is TRBJ2-3; TRBD2 aligns across 14 bases. This TCR came from a person between 18 and 60 years old who received the Ad26.COV2.S COVID-19 vaccine or a placebo. CDR3 amino acids: CASSRLAGGVTDTQYF. The CDR3 coding sequence is TGTGCCAGCAGCCGACTAGCGGGAGGGGTCACAGATACGCAGTATTTT.